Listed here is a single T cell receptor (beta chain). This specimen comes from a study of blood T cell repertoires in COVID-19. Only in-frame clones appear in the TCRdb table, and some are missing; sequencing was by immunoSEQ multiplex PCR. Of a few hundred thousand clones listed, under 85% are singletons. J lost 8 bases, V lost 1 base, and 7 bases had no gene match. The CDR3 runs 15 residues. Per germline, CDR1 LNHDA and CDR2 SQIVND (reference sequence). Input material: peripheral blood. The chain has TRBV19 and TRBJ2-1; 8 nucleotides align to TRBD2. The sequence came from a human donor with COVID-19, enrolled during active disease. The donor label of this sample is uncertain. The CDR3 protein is CASSIGSGSGDEQFF. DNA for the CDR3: TGTGCCAGTAGTATAGGCAGCGGGAGTGGGGATGAGCAGTTCTTC.